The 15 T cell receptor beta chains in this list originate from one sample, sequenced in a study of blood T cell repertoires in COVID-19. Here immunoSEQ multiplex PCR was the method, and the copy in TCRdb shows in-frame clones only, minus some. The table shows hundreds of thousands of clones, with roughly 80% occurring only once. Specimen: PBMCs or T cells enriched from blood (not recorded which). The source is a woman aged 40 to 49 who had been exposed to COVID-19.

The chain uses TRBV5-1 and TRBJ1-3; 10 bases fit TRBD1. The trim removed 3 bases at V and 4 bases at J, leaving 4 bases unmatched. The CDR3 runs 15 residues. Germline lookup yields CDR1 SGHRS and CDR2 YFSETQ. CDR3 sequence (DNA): TGCGCCAGCAGCTCGGGACAGGGGAAAGGAAACACCATATATTTT. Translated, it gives CASSSGQGKGNTIYF.

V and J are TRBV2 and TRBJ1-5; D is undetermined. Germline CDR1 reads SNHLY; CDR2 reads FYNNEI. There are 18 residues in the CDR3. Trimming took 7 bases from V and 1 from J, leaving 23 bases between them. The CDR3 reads CASNASSLETASNQPQHF. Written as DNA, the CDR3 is TGTGCCAGCAACGCGAGTTCTTTAGAGACTGCGAGCAATCAGCCCCAGCATTTT.

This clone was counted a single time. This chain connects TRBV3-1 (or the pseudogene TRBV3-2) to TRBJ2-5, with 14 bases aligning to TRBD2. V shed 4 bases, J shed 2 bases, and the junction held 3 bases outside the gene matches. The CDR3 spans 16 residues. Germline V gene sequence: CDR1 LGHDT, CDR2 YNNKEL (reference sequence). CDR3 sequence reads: CASSLRTSGGQETQYF. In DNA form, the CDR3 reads TGTGCCAGCAGCCTCCGGACTAGCGGGGGGCAAGAGACCCAGTACTTC.

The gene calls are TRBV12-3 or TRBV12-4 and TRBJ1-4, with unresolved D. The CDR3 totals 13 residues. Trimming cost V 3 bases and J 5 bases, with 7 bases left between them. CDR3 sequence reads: CASSFTVNEKLFF. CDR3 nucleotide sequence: TGTGCCAGCAGTTTTACAGTGAATGAAAAACTGTTTTTT.

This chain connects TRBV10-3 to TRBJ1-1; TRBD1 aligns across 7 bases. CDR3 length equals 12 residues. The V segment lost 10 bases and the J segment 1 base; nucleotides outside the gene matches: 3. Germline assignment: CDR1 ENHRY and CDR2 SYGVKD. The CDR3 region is CATRTGNTEAFF. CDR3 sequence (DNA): TGTGCCACGCGGACAGGGAACACTGAAGCTTTCTTT.

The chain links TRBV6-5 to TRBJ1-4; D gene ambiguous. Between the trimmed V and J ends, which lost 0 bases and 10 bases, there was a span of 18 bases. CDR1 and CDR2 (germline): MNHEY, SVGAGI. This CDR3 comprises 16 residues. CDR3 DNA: TGTGCCAGCAGTTACTCCTATGCGACTTCCGAGGGAAAACTGTTTTTT. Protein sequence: CASSYSYATSEGKLFF.

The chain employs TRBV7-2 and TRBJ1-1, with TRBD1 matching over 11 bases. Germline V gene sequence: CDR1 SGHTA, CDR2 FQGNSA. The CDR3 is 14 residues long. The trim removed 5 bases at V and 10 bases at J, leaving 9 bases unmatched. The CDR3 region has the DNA TGTGCCAGCAGCCAGGACAGGGGGCCTGCTAGAGCTTTCTTT. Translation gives CASSQDRGPARAFF.

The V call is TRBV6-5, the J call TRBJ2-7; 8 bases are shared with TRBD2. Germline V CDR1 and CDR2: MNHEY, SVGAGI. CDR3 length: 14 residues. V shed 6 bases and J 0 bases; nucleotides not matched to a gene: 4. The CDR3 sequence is CASSPGGHSYEQYF. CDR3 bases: TGTGCCAGCAGCCCGGGGGGGCACTCCTACGAGCAGTACTTC.

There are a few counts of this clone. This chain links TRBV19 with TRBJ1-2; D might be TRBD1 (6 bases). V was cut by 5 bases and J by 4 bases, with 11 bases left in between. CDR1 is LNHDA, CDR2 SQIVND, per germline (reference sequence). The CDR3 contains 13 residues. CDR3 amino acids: CASSGSGVYGYTF. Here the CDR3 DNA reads TGTGCCAGTAGTGGTTCAGGGGTCTATGGCTACACCTTC.

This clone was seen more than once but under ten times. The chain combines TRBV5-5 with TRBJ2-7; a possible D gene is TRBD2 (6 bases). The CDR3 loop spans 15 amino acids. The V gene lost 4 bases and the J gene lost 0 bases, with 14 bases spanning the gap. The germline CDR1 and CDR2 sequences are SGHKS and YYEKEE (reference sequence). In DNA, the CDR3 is TGTGCCAGCAGCCCGAGTGCGGGGCACTCCTACGAGCAGTACTTC. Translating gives CASSPSAGHSYEQYF. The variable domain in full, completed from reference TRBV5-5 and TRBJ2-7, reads DAGVTQSPTHLIKTRGQQVTLRCSPISGHKSVSWYQQVLGQGPQFIFQYYEKEERGRGNFPDRFSARQFPNYSSELNVNALLLGDSALYLCASSPSAGHSYEQYFGPGTRLTVT.

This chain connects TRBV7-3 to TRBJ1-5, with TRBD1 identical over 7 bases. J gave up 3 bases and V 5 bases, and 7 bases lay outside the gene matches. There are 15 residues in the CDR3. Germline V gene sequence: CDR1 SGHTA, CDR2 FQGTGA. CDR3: CASSPDGTANQPQHF. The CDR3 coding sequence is TGTGCCAGCAGCCCCGATGGGACAGCCAATCAGCCCCAGCATTTT.

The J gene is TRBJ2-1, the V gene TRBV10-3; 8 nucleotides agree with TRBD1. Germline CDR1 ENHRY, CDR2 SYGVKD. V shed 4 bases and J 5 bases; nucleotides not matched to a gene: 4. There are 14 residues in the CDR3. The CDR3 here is CAISGGQANNEQFF. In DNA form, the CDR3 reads TGTGCCATCAGTGGGGGACAGGCGAACAATGAGCAGTTCTTC.

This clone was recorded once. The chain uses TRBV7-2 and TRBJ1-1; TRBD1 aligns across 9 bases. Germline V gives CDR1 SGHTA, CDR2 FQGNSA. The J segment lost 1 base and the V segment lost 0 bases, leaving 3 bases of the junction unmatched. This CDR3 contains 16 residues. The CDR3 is CASSLAWDRANTEAFF. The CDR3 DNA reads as TGTGCCAGCAGCTTAGCGTGGGACAGGGCGAACACTGAAGCTTTCTTT.

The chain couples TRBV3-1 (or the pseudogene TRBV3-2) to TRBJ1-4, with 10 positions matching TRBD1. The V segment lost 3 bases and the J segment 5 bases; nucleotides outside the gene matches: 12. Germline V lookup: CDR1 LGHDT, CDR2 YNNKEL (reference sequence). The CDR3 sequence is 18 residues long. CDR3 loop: CASSQERQGARRNEKLFF. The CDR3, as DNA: TGTGCCAGCAGCCAGGAAAGACAGGGGGCGCGAAGAAATGAAAAACTGTTTTTT.

In DNA, the CDR3 is TGTGCCAGCGCTAGGGATCCGGGGCAGCCCCAGCATTTT. Translating gives CASARDPGQPQHF. V gene TRBV7-3 combines with J gene TRBJ1-5; no definite D call. Germline V gene data show CDR1 as SGHTA and CDR2 as FQGTGA. The V and J ends lost 8 bases and 7 bases respectively, with 15 bases between them. CDR3 length: 13 residues.